This T cell receptor beta chain was observed in a study of T cells in Graves' hyperthyroidism and ophthalmopathy. What was amplified from RNA transcripts were TCR beta CDR3 regions. The HTBI primer set served for first-round RT-PCR of the TCR CDR3. Each CDR3 protein is one row after TCRdb ran MiXCR on the multiplex PCR reads. The data contain approximately 870,000 distinct CDR3 sequences, 35% to 45% of them singletons. The CDR3 spans 13 residues. V lost 3 bases, J lost 12 bases, and 17 bases lay in between. The V gene's germline CDR1 is DFQATT and CDR2 SNEGSKA (reference sequence). With respect to this clonotype: A much more abundant neighbour one base away suggests this may be a read error.

The material sequenced was blood. The rearrangement uses TRBV20-1 and TRBJ1-4; D not resolved. This TCR derives from a man aged 18 to 35 with Graves' hyperthyroidism. The CDR3 loop reads CSASQHSKNELFF. In nucleotides, the CDR3 is TGCAGTGCTAGTCAACACAGCAAGAATGAACTGTTTTTT.